This entry features one TCR beta chain sequence. No cognate antigen has been identified for it. No clone much larger than this one lies a single base away; base qualities are absent. This entry belongs to a study of radiotherapy plus CTLA-4 blockade in lung cancer (dated by TCRdb to the late 2010s). Regarding the complete study: Among the enrolled patients, around 17% had an objective response, and less than 40% reached disease control. Points the paper makes about the study in general: After treatment with radiotherapy and ipilimumab, TCR clones that originated in tumors expanded in peripheral blood. The strongest predictors of response were reported to be early dynamic shifts in blood T cell clones along with a rise in serum interferon-beta following radiation.

Focal radiation therapy combined with CTLA-4 blockade (ipilimumab) was tested in patients with chemo-refractory metastatic non-small-cell lung cancer. Receptor libraries were prepared by the immunoSEQ multiplex PCR assay. Sourced from immuneACCESS, this table was stored by TCRdb with only in-frame sequences that have V and J called. A share of the clones is absent; for the studies checked, an unresolved V gene accounts for under half, and the remainder has no known explanation. This sample has 65,000 to 90,000 clones in its table, and 70% to 90% of those were observed once. The top ten clones comprise 0.87% of the sample. This clonotype originated in a human donor with non-small cell lung cancer who had stable disease on radiotherapy plus ipilimumab. The source material was peripheral blood, sampled from a patient treated with radiotherapy plus ipilimumab.

Read as DNA, the sequence is TGTGCCAGCAGCTTGCAGGGGGTGAACACTGAAGCTTTCTTT. This sequence encodes CASSLQGVNTEAFF. The chain links TRBV7-9 with TRBJ1-1; the junction holds 7 bases that match TRBD1. CDR1 and CDR2 were assigned from the germline V gene (reference sequence) as SEHNR and FQNEAQ. V is trimmed back by 3 bases and J by 0 bases, and the junction contains 1 base that no gene match accounts for. The CDR3 sequence holds 14 residues, the cysteine and phenylalanine included. Just the 42-base CDR3 DNA is kept, in frame starting at base 1.